Shown below are 30 T cell receptor beta chains from a single sample sequenced in a study of T-cell memory formation after mild COVID-19. TCRdb re-derived calls from the 5' RACE reads in MiXCR, one entry per CDR3 protein. The data hold more than 350,000 distinct CDR3 sequences, with roughly 15% observed a single time. Sample: PBMCs or a T cell subset sorted from them (not recorded which). The receptor set was obtained from a man younger than 30 who had mild COVID-19 (a few samples of this study predate the infection). Cell type and time point are not known.

The CDR3 nucleotides read TGCAGTGCTAGGGGACAGACAATCTACGAGCAGTACGTC. Protein product: CSARGQTIYEQYV. J is TRBJ2-7 and V is TRBV20-1; 7 positions match TRBD1. This CDR3 region has 13 residues. Germline CDR1 DFQATT, CDR2 SNEGSKA (reference sequence). The V segment lost 3 bases and the J segment 3 bases; nucleotides outside the gene matches: 5.

There are a few counts of this clonotype. CDR3 DNA sequence: TGTGCCAGCAGCTTAGGAGACAGGTCGGCGCAGTATTTT. Protein sequence: CASSLGDRSAQYF. This sequence joins TRBV7-3 and TRBJ2-3, with D perhaps TRBD1 (6 bases). Per the germline V gene, CDR1 is SGHTA and CDR2 is FQGTGA. With 2 bases removed from V and 10 bases from J, the gap between germline ends came to 13 bases. The CDR3 loop spans 13 amino acids.

This clonotype has a handful of counts. The J gene is TRBJ1-5, the V gene TRBV7-8, with 7 bases fitting TRBD1. The CDR3 consists of 15 residues. In germline, CDR1 is SGHVS, CDR2 FQNEAQ. V was pared by 5 bases and J by 6 bases, with 10 bases of the junction left unmatched. The CDR3 DNA is TGTGCCAGCAGCCGACAGGGTGGGGTTCGTCAGCCCCAGCATTTT. Protein: CASSRQGGVRQPQHF.

This clonotype was seen only a few times. The rearrangement uses TRBV29-1 and TRBJ2-4, with D perhaps TRBD1 (6 bases). Per germline, CDR1 SQVTM and CDR2 ANQGSEA. CDR3 length equals 14 residues. Trimming took 6 bases from V and 1 from J, leaving 13 bases between them. The CDR3 DNA reads as TGCAGCGTATCAGGGGAAGCGGCCAAAAACATTCAGTACTTC. It specifies CSVSGEAAKNIQYF.

This clonotype has only a few counts. The rearrangement uses TRBV5-4 and TRBJ2-2; D is unclear. Germline V gene sequence: CDR1 SGHNT, CDR2 YYREEE (reference sequence). This CDR3 spans 13 amino acids. Trimming took off 0 bases at V and 3 bases at J, with 3 bases between the two ends. The CDR3 DNA is TGTGCCAGCAGCTTGGCTTACACCGGGGAGCTGTTTTTT. Translating gives CASSLAYTGELFF.

The V and J genes are TRBV6-5 and TRBJ2-7, with 13 bases matching TRBD2. With 6 bases clipped from V and 2 bases from J, the junction kept 4 bases outside the gene matches. CDR1 and CDR2 (germline): MNHEY, SVGAGI. This CDR3 has 15 amino acids. The CDR3 protein is CASSPLAGGPYEQYV. CDR3 bases: TGTGCCAGCAGCCCACTAGCGGGGGGGCCCTACGAGCAGTACGTC.

The chain links TRBV4-3 to TRBJ2-7, with 7 bases that match TRBD1. Germline V gene lookup returns CDR1 LGHNA and CDR2 YSLEER. The ends lost 0 bases at V and 5 bases at J; junction bases unmatched: 7. This CDR3 region has 15 residues. The CDR3 sequence is CASSQDGRGLDEQYF. For the CDR3, the DNA is TGCGCCAGCAGCCAAGATGGTAGGGGGCTGGACGAGCAGTACTTC.

A few counts support this clonotype. The chain links TRBV7-6 to TRBJ2-2; D is ambiguous. The germline CDR1 and CDR2 sequences are SGHVS and FNYEAQ. The length of the CDR3 is 13 residues. Trimming pared 5 bases from V and 6 bases from J, leaving 10 bases between. The CDR3 coding sequence is TGTGCCAGCAGCCCCCGTGGGGCCGGGGAGCTGTTTTTT. Translating it yields CASSPRGAGELFF.

This clonotype was detected once. The chain is built from TRBV5-5 and TRBJ2-4, with 7 bases aligning to TRBD1. V shed 4 bases, J shed 3 bases, and the junction held 7 bases outside the gene matches. The CDR3 is made up of 15 amino acids. Germline loops: CDR1 SGHKS, CDR2 YYEKEE (reference sequence). The DNA of the CDR3 is TGTGCCAGCAGCCACCAGGGGGACGGCAAAAACATTCAGTACTTC. Its protein product is CASSHQGDGKNIQYF. The whole variable domain, remainder taken from reference TRBV5-5 and TRBJ2-4, is DAGVTQSPTHLIKTRGQQVTLRCSPISGHKSVSWYQQVLGQGPQFIFQYYEKEERGRGNFPDRFSARQFPNYSSELNVNALLLGDSALYLCASSHQGDGKNIQYFGAGTRLSVL.

The rearrangement joins TRBV5-1 to TRBJ2-1; D uncertain. Germline V gene data show CDR1 as SGHRS and CDR2 as YFSETQ. The V end was cut by 3 bases, the J end by 10 bases, with 11 bases between. The CDR3 has 12 residues. CDR3 in DNA: TGCGCCAGCAGCTCGAGACTCGGGGAGCAGTTCTTC. This gives the protein CASSSRLGEQFF.

The CDR3 here is CASSERGAEAFF. CDR3 DNA sequence: TGTGCCAGCAGTGAAAGGGGCGCTGAAGCTTTCTTT. The chain links TRBV2 to TRBJ1-1, with a weak D call TRBD1 (5 bases). The CDR3 is 12 amino acids. The ends were cut back, 2 bases at V and 6 bases at J, with 7 bases in the middle. CDR1 and CDR2 from the germline V gene are SNHLY and FYNNEI.

The table lists this clonotype with many counts. The chain links TRBV5-1 to TRBJ2-5, with 9 bases matching TRBD2. Unmatched junction bases numbered 3, after V lost 0 bases and J lost 3 bases. The germline V gene has CDR1 SGHRS and CDR2 YFSETQ. The CDR3 contains 15 residues. The CDR3 DNA reads as TGCGCCAGCAGCTTGGCCTCTAGCGGGGAAGAGACCCAGTACTTC. It specifies CASSLASSGEETQYF.

The chain couples TRBV7-9 to TRBJ2-5, with TRBD2 matching over 7 bases. This CDR3 spans 14 amino acids. With V trimmed by 8 bases and J by 1 base, 7 bases remained unmatched. The germline gives CDR1 SEHNR, CDR2 FQNEAQ (reference sequence). The CDR3 spells CASERGGGQETQYF. Written as DNA, the CDR3 is TGTGCCAGCGAGCGCGGGGGAGGCCAAGAGACCCAGTACTTC. Combining the CDR3 with reference TRBV7-9 and TRBJ2-5 gives the whole variable domain DTGVSQNPRHKITKRGQNVTFRCDPISEHNRLYWYRQTLGQGPEFLTYFQNEAQLEKSRLLSDRFSAERPKGSFSTLEIQRTEQGDSAMYLCASERGGGQETQYFGPGTRLLVL.

This clonotype turned up a few times. The J gene is TRBJ1-3, the V gene TRBV7-2; the D is unclear. This CDR3 contains 14 residues. Trimming stripped 4 bases from V and 1 base from J, with 8 bases between. Germline CDR1 and CDR2: SGHTA and FQGNSA. CDR3 residues: CASSYRTSGNTIYF. CDR3 sequence (DNA): TGTGCCAGCAGCTATCGGACGTCTGGAAACACCATATATTTT.

The chain uses TRBV5-5 and TRBJ2-5, with TRBD2 identical over 9 bases. The CDR3 is 17 residues long. Germline CDR1 SGHKS, CDR2 YYEKEE (reference sequence). The ends lost 0 bases at V and 5 bases at J; junction bases unmatched: 11. The CDR3 DNA reads as TGTGCCAGCAGCTTGGGTTTGCGGGGGGGCCTGGACGAGACCCAGTACTTC. It translates to CASSLGLRGGLDETQYF.

This rearrangement joins TRBV4-1 to TRBJ2-2, with 7 nucleotides matching TRBD2. Germline-derived CDR1 and CDR2 are MGHRA and YSYEKL. CDR3 length: 16 amino acids. V trimming: 5 bases; J trimming: 6 bases; junction bases outside the gene matches: 12. In DNA form, the CDR3 reads TGCGCCAGCAGCGGTCGCCTGACTAGCTTCGCCGGGGAGCTGTTTTTT. Its protein product is CASSGRLTSFAGELFF.

The chain links TRBV5-1 to TRBJ2-5; tentative D call: TRBD1 (6 bases). The germline CDR1 and CDR2 sequences are SGHRS and YFSETQ. The V end was cut by 9 bases, the J end by 3 bases, with 18 bases between. The CDR3 length is 14 residues. The CDR3 reads CATRSRAGEETQYF. The CDR3 coding sequence is TGCGCCACGCGTAGCCGGGCAGGGGAAGAGACCCAGTACTTC.

This rearrangement joins TRBV10-3 to TRBJ2-7; possibly TRBD1 or TRBD2 for D (6 bases each). The CDR3 covers 15 residues. CDR1 is ENHRY and CDR2 is SYGVKD in the germline V gene. Trimming left V 6 bases short and J 3 bases short, with 18 bases between. The CDR3 sequence is CAIRAAGQGSYEQYF. CDR3 coding DNA: TGTGCCATCAGGGCAGCGGGCCAGGGGAGCTACGAGCAGTACTTC.

The rearrangement uses TRBV7-8 and TRBJ2-5, with D possibly TRBD1 on 6 matching bases. This CDR3 is 16 amino acids long. Germline V lookup: CDR1 SGHVS, CDR2 FQNEAQ. Trimming shortened V by 5 bases and J by 3 bases, and 19 bases separated the two germline ends. The CDR3 region is CASSPPLLGAEETQYF. The CDR3 nucleotides read TGTGCCAGCAGCCCCCCGCTCTTGGGGGCAGAAGAGACCCAGTACTTC.

V usage is TRBV5-1 and J usage is TRBJ1-4, with 8 bases that match TRBD1. The CDR3 is 15 amino acids. Germline V CDR1 and CDR2: SGHRS, YFSETQ. V gave up 0 bases and J gave up 10 bases; unmatched junction bases: 8. DNA of the CDR3: TGCGCCAGCAGCTTGGGCGGGACAGGCGTCGCAAAACTGTTTTTT. This encodes CASSLGGTGVAKLFF.

This chain uses TRBV20-1 with TRBJ2-5, with TRBD1 matching over 9 bases. CDR1 DFQATT and CDR2 SNEGSKA come from the germline V gene (reference sequence). The CDR3 length is 15 residues. Trimming at V came to 3 bases and at J to 4 bases, leaving 9 bases not matched to a gene. In DNA form, the CDR3 reads TGCAGTGCTAGGCCCGAGGACAGGGGAGGAGAGACCCAGTACTTC. Translated: CSARPEDRGGETQYF.

This chain joins TRBV6-2 or TRBV6-3 and TRBJ2-3; D perhaps matches TRBD2 (6 bases). Per germline, CDR1 MNHEY and CDR2 SVGEGT. Deletions cut 4 bases from V and 2 bases from J, with 13 bases between. The CDR3 loop spans 15 amino acids. CDR3 in amino acids: CASSSPQRVTDTQYF. For the CDR3, the DNA is TGTGCCAGCAGTTCCCCTCAGCGGGTCACAGATACGCAGTATTTT.

The chain recombines TRBV7-2 with TRBJ2-2; D possibly corresponds to TRBD1 (6 bases). This CDR3 is built from 15 residues. CDR1 is SGHTA, CDR2 FQGNSA, per germline. V dropped 5 bases and J dropped 6 bases, with 16 bases sitting between them. The CDR3 loop is CASSQEGTHAGELFF. The CDR3 DNA sequence: TGTGCCAGCAGCCAAGAGGGGACACATGCCGGGGAGCTGTTTTTT.

This clonotype was detected only a few times. The chain carries TRBV5-1 and TRBJ2-1, with TRBD2 matching over 7 bases. The CDR3 runs to 15 residues. From germline, CDR1 is SGHRS and CDR2 YFSETQ. The V and J ends lost 6 bases and 0 bases, in that order; junction bases with no gene match: 6. The CDR3 DNA reads as TGCGCCAGCACGGTAGCGGGTAGCTCCTACAATGAGCAGTTCTTC. Translated: CASTVAGSSYNEQFF.

The V gene is TRBV12-3 or TRBV12-4, the J gene TRBJ1-4, with D maybe TRBD1 (6 bases). The V end was cut by 3 bases, the J end by 8 bases, with 13 bases between. The CDR3 is 14 amino acids. The DNA of the CDR3 is TGTGCCAGCAGTTTTGCAGAAGGGGGAGAAAAACTGTTTTTT. Protein product: CASSFAEGGEKLFF.

The rearrangement links TRBV20-1 to TRBJ2-5; possibly TRBD1 or TRBD2 for D (5 bases each). The V and J ends lost 6 bases and 3 bases respectively, with 14 bases between them. The CDR3 extends over 13 amino acids. Germline CDR1 reads DFQATT; CDR2 reads SNEGSKA (reference sequence). Written as DNA, the CDR3 is TGCAGTGCCCCCGGGGCCAGGGAAGAGACCCAGTACTTC. Its translation: CSAPGAREETQYF.

This clonotype showed up just a few times. The V and J genes are TRBV20-1 and TRBJ2-5; 7 positions match TRBD1. Germline V lookup: CDR1 DFQATT, CDR2 SNEGSKA (reference sequence). Germline trimming cut 0 bases from V and 2 bases from J; bases unmatched to any gene: 6. The CDR3 loop spans 15 amino acids. As DNA, the CDR3 is TGCAGTGCTAGAGACCCCCGGACAGGACAAGAGACCCAGTACTTC. Amino acid sequence: CSARDPRTGQETQYF.

This chain connects TRBV2 to TRBJ1-1; no definite D call. The V and J ends lost 9 bases and 8 bases respectively, with 16 bases between them. Germline CDR1 reads SNHLY; CDR2 reads FYNNEI. CDR3 length: 12 amino acids. CDR3 amino acids: CARSTAKTEAFF. CDR3 in DNA: TGTGCCAGAAGTACAGCTAAGACAGAAGCTTTCTTT.

V usage is TRBV6-2 or TRBV6-3 and J usage is TRBJ1-1, with no clear D. CDR1 is MNHEY, CDR2 SVGEGT, per germline. The CDR3 runs to 15 residues. Trimming left V 2 bases short and J 4 bases short, with 14 bases between. CDR3 DNA sequence: TGTGCCAGCAGTTACGGGCCTCGAGGAAGCACTGAAGCTTTCTTT. Translated: CASSYGPRGSTEAFF.

V gene TRBV20-1 combines with J gene TRBJ2-5, with 10 bases that match TRBD1. J gave up 2 bases and V 5 bases, and 2 bases lay outside the gene matches. The CDR3 is 13 amino acids. Germline loops: CDR1 DFQATT, CDR2 SNEGSKA (reference sequence). CDR3 sequence reads: CSAADRGQETQYF. The CDR3 nucleotides are TGCAGTGCTGCGGACAGGGGGCAAGAGACCCAGTACTTC.